The 7 T cell receptor beta chains below were found in one sample sequenced in a study of graft-versus-host responses after intestinal transplantation. No cognate antigen is known for these TCRs. Libraries were prepared by immunoSEQ multiplex PCR; TCRdb keeps only in-frame clonotypes and omits some of them. The sample includes tens of thousands of clones, 90% to 95% of them seen just once. The starting material was unstimulated CD8+ T cells sorted from spleen or lymph node cells, obtained before intestinal transplant. Receptor source: a human donor who received an intestinal transplant.

The chain's CDR3 is CASSFWGRSPLHF. DNA for the CDR3: TGCGCCAGCAGCTTCTGGGGACGGTCACCCCTCCACTTT. The chain carries TRBV5-1 and TRBJ1-6; TRBD1 is a possible D gene (5 bases). Trimming pared 2 bases from V and 10 bases from J, leaving 10 bases between. The CDR3 has 13 amino acids. Germline loops: CDR1 SGHRS, CDR2 YFSETQ.

About this clone itself: A read error may be the cause here, since a much bigger clone is one base away. The same CDR3 can be traced to other DNA sequences in this sample. The V gene is TRBV27, the J gene TRBJ2-7; 9 nucleotides align to TRBD1. This CDR3 spans 14 amino acids. The germline gives CDR1 MNHEY, CDR2 SMNVEV (reference sequence). Trimming took 4 bases from V and 4 from J; bases not matched to a gene: 5. CDR3 DNA: TGTGCCAGCAGTTCCCCGGGACAGGGATACGAGCAGTACTTC. This translates into CASSSPGQGYEQYF.

J is TRBJ1-2 and V is TRBV6-5; 9 positions match TRBD1. Germline CDR1 reads MNHEY; CDR2 reads SVGAGI. V was clipped by 2 bases and J by 2 bases; unmatched bases: 3. This CDR3 region has 15 residues. The CDR3 region is CASSYGTGSNYGYTF. The CDR3, as DNA: TGTGCCAGCAGTTACGGGACAGGGTCCAACTATGGCTACACCTTC.

V gene TRBV30 combines with J gene TRBJ2-3; no clear D. Trimming left V 3 bases short and J 5 bases short, with 12 bases between. This CDR3 is built from 13 residues. CDR1 and CDR2 from the germline V gene are GTSNPN and SVGIG (reference sequence). The CDR3: CAWSPSLGDTQYF. The CDR3 DNA sequence: TGTGCCTGGAGCCCATCATTGGGAGATACGCAGTATTTT.

The V gene is TRBV4-1, the J gene TRBJ1-5, with D unresolved. From germline, CDR1 is MGHRA and CDR2 YSYEKL. The CDR3 extends over 15 amino acids. V shed 2 bases and J shed 3 bases, with 11 bases lying between them. The CDR3 DNA is TGCGCCAGCAGCCAATTTATCACAGACAATCAGCCCCAGCATTTT. Its translation is CASSQFITDNQPQHF.

The genes are TRBV5-6 and TRBJ2-5; D is undetermined. This CDR3 contains 15 residues. The germline V gene encodes CDR1 SGHDT and CDR2 YYEEEE. V dropped 0 bases and J dropped 0 bases, with 9 bases sitting between them. The CDR3, as DNA: TGTGCCAGCAGCTTGGAGGCAGGTTACCAAGAGACCCAGTACTTC. It specifies CASSLEAGYQETQYF.

This clone is a singleton in its sample. J is TRBJ1-2 and V is TRBV5-4; 8 bases match TRBD1. The germline V gene has CDR1 SGHNT and CDR2 YYREEE (reference sequence). Trimming cost V 4 bases and J 13 bases; bases outside gene matches: 6. CDR3 size: 11 residues. The CDR3 DNA reads as TGTGCCAGCAGCATTGGACAGGGCCCCACCTTC. This sequence encodes CASSIGQGPTF.